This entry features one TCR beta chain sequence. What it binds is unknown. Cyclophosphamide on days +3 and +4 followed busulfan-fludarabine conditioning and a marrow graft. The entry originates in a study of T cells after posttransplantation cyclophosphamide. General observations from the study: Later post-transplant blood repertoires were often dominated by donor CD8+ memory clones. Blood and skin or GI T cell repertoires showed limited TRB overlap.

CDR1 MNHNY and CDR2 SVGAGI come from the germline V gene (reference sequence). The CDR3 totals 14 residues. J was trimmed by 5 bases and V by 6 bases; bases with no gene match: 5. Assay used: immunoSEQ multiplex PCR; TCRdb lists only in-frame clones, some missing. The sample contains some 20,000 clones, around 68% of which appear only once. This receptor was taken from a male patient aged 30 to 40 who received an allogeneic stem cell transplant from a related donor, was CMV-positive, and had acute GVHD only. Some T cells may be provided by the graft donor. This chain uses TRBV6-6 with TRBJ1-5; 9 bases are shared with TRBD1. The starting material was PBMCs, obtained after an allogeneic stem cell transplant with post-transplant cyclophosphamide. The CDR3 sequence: CASRPTGGDQPQHF. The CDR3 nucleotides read TGTGCCAGCAGGCCCACAGGGGGCGATCAGCCCCAGCATTTT.